A single sample is the source of the 5 T cell receptor beta chains below, sequenced in a study of human T cells and chemical hapten exposure. Documented time point: pre-sensitization, week 0. Treatment noted: therapeutic diphenylcyclopropenone sensitization with weekly scalp DPC. TCRdb itself ran the RACE reads through MiXCR, one entry per CDR3 protein. The sample lists 35,000 to 50,000 distinct CDR3 sequences, over 9.5% occurring once. The sample was whole blood, taken in connection with sensitization to the hapten diphenylcyclopropenone (DPC). The receptors were gathered from a man aged 30 to 45 with alopecia areata. Some clones in this sample may be carry-over from other donors' samples.

This clonotype was found many times. V gene TRBV14 combines with J gene TRBJ1-4; 9 positions agree with TRBD1. Germline V gene lookup returns CDR1 SGHDN and CDR2 FVKESK. The trim removed 4 bases at V and 10 bases at J, leaving 10 bases unmatched. The CDR3 runs to 15 residues. CDR3 nucleotides: TGTGCCAGCAGCCGCACCGGGACAGGGTGGGGAAAACTGTTTTTT. It specifies CASSRTGTGWGKLFF.

This clonotype was seen only a few times. The chain couples TRBV28 to TRBJ2-1; D is ambiguous. Germline V gives CDR1 MDHEN, CDR2 SYDVKM. CDR3 size: 16 residues. Deletions cut 5 bases from V and 0 bases from J, with 14 bases between. CDR3 DNA: TGTGCCAGCAGTGAATCCACACAGAGCTCCTACAATGAGCAGTTCTTC. This translates into CASSESTQSSYNEQFF.

To note about this clonotype: The final CDR3 position lacks the conserved phenylalanine or tryptophan, pointing to a likely read error. V is TRBV6-2 or TRBV6-3 and J is TRBJ1-1; D call uncertain. There are 15 residues in the CDR3. The V gene lost 4 bases and the J gene lost 2 bases, with 14 bases spanning the gap. Germline V gene lookup returns CDR1 MNHEY and CDR2 SVGEGT. Here the CDR3 DNA reads TGTGCCAGCAGTTCCCCGACAAGAACCAACACTGAAGCTTTCTTA. The encoded protein is CASSSPTRTNTEAFL.

This chain links TRBV29-1 with TRBJ2-5; 11 nucleotides agree with TRBD2. The CDR3 runs 13 residues. CDR1 is SQVTM, CDR2 ANQGSEA, per germline. The V gene end was trimmed by 6 bases and the J gene end by 4 bases; junction bases not matched to a gene: 4. CDR3 in DNA: TGCAGCGTCGCACTAGCGGGAGTAGAGACCCAGTACTTC. This codes for CSVALAGVETQYF.

This clonotype was counted ten times or more. CDR3 amino acids: CASSPVFESSYNEQFF. Here the CDR3 DNA reads TGCGCCAGCAGCCCAGTTTTTGAGAGCTCCTACAATGAGCAGTTCTTC. The V and J genes are TRBV4-1 and TRBJ2-1, with D unclear. V dropped 4 bases and J dropped 0 bases, with 13 bases sitting between them. The CDR3 runs 16 residues. CDR1 MGHRA and CDR2 YSYEKL come from the germline V gene.